The 9 T cell receptor beta chains reported below all come from one sample, sequenced in a study of T cell responses to AZD1222 COVID-19 vaccine. Only in-frame clones appear in the TCRdb table, and some are missing; sequencing was by immunoSEQ multiplex PCR. The sample carries fewer than 250,000 clones, approximately 94% recorded once. Sequenced material: peripheral blood, taken on day 0 of MenACWY control vaccination. Source of these receptors: an adult in good health.

The chain has TRBV19 and TRBJ2-1; D gene ambiguous. The length of the CDR3 is 14 residues. V was trimmed by 3 bases and J by 7 bases, leaving 13 bases between them. Germline values: CDR1 LNHDA, CDR2 SQIVND (reference sequence). As DNA, the CDR3 is TGTGCCAGTAGTATCATCCCCTGGGGTAATGAGCAGTTCTTC. Residues: CASSIIPWGNEQFF.

In this sample, this clone turned up once. The V gene is TRBV19, the J gene TRBJ2-1; 8 bases are shared with TRBD1. The germline gives CDR1 LNHDA, CDR2 SQIVND (reference sequence). The CDR3 is 11 residues long. V shed 4 bases, J shed 10 bases, and the junction held 0 bases outside the gene matches. The CDR3: CASSRTGEQFF. The CDR3 DNA reads TGTGCCAGTAGTAGGACAGGGGAGCAGTTCTTC.

This clone was seen a handful of times. The chain links TRBV7-2 to TRBJ1-4; D possibly corresponds to TRBD1 (6 bases). Germline V gene sequence: CDR1 SGHTA, CDR2 FQGNSA. V gave up 2 bases and J gave up 0 bases, with 10 bases separating them. This CDR3 contains 16 residues. This CDR3 is CASSLRTAATNEKLFF. CDR3 nucleotide sequence: TGTGCCAGCAGCTTAAGGACAGCCGCAACTAATGAAAAACTGTTTTTT.

The CDR3 DNA is TGTGCCAGCTCACCTCTCTCTCCAGACGGGACGTCTAACTATGGCTACACCTTC. Translating gives CASSPLSPDGTSNYGYTF. The chain has TRBV18 and TRBJ1-2, with D possibly matching TRBD1 (5 bases). Germline V gene data show CDR1 as KGHSH and CDR2 as LQKENI. V gave up 3 bases and J gave up 0 bases, with 20 bases separating them. This CDR3 comprises 18 residues.

The chain couples TRBV2 to TRBJ1-5; no firm D call. The germline V gene encodes CDR1 SNHLY and CDR2 FYNNEI. Trimming left V 4 bases short and J 0 bases short, with 7 bases between. The CDR3 has 14 amino acids. This chain's CDR3 is CASSVERSNQPQHF. The CDR3 bases are TGTGCCAGCAGTGTGGAGCGTAGCAATCAGCCCCAGCATTTT.

The V call is TRBV5-1, the J call TRBJ2-2; 8 positions match TRBD1. Trimming removed 4 bases from V and 5 bases from J; junction bases left unmatched: 10. The CDR3 runs 16 residues. From germline, CDR1 is SGHRS and CDR2 YFSETQ. The CDR3: CASSARRQGSTGELFF. CDR3 bases: TGCGCCAGCAGCGCTCGTAGACAGGGGAGTACCGGGGAGCTGTTTTTT.

CDR3 coding DNA: TGTGCCAGCAGTGAGAGACTCTCCTACGAGCAGTACTTC. The encoded protein is CASSERLSYEQYF. J is TRBJ2-7 and V is TRBV6-1; D gene ambiguous. Germline CDR1 and CDR2: MNHNS and SASEGT. There are 13 residues in the CDR3. The V end lost 3 bases, the J end lost 0 bases, and 6 bases lay between the germline ends.

The chain uses TRBV7-2 and TRBJ2-5; 10 nucleotides agree with TRBD2. CDR1 and CDR2 (germline): SGHTA, FQGNSA. J lost 5 bases, V lost 1 base, and 7 bases had no gene match. The CDR3 runs 16 residues. CDR3 in DNA: TGTGCCAGCAGCTTAGGGCCTAGCGGGGGTGCGGAGACCCAGTACTTC. Protein: CASSLGPSGGAETQYF.

The chain links TRBV5-6 to TRBJ2-1; tentatively, D is TRBD2 (5 bases). CDR3 length: 13 residues. Trimming removed 1 base at V and 3 bases at J, with 5 bases between. Germline-derived CDR1 and CDR2 are SGHDT and YYEEEE. The CDR3 nucleotides read TGTGCCAGCAGCTTGCGGGACTACAATGAGCAGTTCTTC. Its translation is CASSLRDYNEQFF.